The 24 T cell receptor beta chains below come from one sample, sequenced in a study of blood T cell repertoires in COVID-19. TCRdb's copy holds only in-frame clones and misses some; the assay was immunoSEQ multiplex PCR. Of tens of thousands of clones listed, approximately 88% are singletons. Sequences were obtained from peripheral blood. The receptors were sampled from a man in his fifties or sixties with acute or convalescent COVID-19.

The chain uses TRBV15 and TRBJ2-7; a weak D match, TRBD1 (5 bases). CDR3 size: 14 residues. V was trimmed by 4 bases and J by 2 bases, leaving 12 bases between them. The germline V gene has CDR1 LNHNV and CDR2 YYDKDF (reference sequence). Here the CDR3 DNA reads TGTGCCACCAGCATTGAGCAGGGCCCCTACGAGCAGTACTTC. This sequence encodes CATSIEQGPYEQYF.

This clone was detected only a few times. The chain recombines TRBV5-6 with TRBJ2-1, with a weak D call TRBD2 (6 bases). Trimming left V 7 bases short and J 0 bases short, with 11 bases between. The CDR3 contains 14 residues. CDR1 and CDR2 (germline): SGHDT, YYEEEE. The CDR3 sequence is CASLRRGSYNEQFF. CDR3 DNA: TGTGCCAGCTTGAGGAGGGGCTCCTACAATGAGCAGTTCTTC.

This chain joins TRBV5-6 and TRBJ1-6; D is perhaps TRBD1 (6 bases). Germline V gives CDR1 SGHDT, CDR2 YYEEEE. Trimming stripped 4 bases from V and 6 bases from J, with 8 bases between. The CDR3 has 13 residues. The CDR3 loop is CASSLGGNSPLHF. In DNA form, the CDR3 reads TGTGCCAGCAGCCTAGGGGGTAATTCACCCCTCCACTTT.

The CDR3 is CASSYGAWNSNQPQHF. The CDR3 DNA reads TGTGCCAGCAGTTACGGGGCGTGGAATAGCAATCAGCCCCAGCATTTT. V is TRBV6-5 and J is TRBJ1-5, with D maybe TRBD1 (5 bases). This CDR3 has 16 amino acids. The germline CDR1 and CDR2 sequences are MNHEY and SVGAGI. Trimming took off 2 bases at V and 0 bases at J, with 11 bases between the two ends.

The chain employs TRBV7-8 and TRBJ1-6, with 8 bases identical to TRBD1. The CDR3 has 17 amino acids. CDR1 SGHVS and CDR2 FQNEAQ come from the germline V gene. The J segment lost 0 bases and the V segment lost 6 bases, leaving 7 bases of the junction unmatched. DNA of the CDR3: TGTGCCAGCAGGACAGGGGCAGCGAGCTCCTATAATTCACCCCTCCACTTT. Amino acid sequence: CASRTGAASSYNSPLHF. The full variable domain, its missing parts supplied by reference TRBV7-8 and TRBJ1-6, is GAGVSQSPRYKVAKRGQDVALRCDPISGHVSLFWYQQALGQGPEFLTYFQNEAQLDKSGLPSDRFFAERPEGSVSTLKIQRTQQEDSAVYLCASRTGAASSYNSPLHFGNGTRLTVT.

J is TRBJ2-6 and V is TRBV30, with a possible D match to TRBD1 (5 bases). CDR1 and CDR2 (germline): GTSNPN, SVGIG (reference sequence). This CDR3 region has 15 residues. V was cut by 7 bases and J by 1 base, with 14 bases left in between. Here the CDR3 DNA reads TGTGCCTCCGGAGACAGATATTCTGGGGCCAACGTCCTGACTTTC. Its translation is CASGDRYSGANVLTF.

The chain joins TRBV7-9 to TRBJ2-1, with D unclear. Per germline, CDR1 SEHNR and CDR2 FQNEAQ (reference sequence). The CDR3 totals 13 residues. V dropped 1 base and J dropped 7 bases, with 8 bases sitting between them. The CDR3 reads CASSLGGSNEQFF. In nucleotides, the CDR3 is TGTGCCAGCAGCTTAGGCGGCAGTAATGAGCAGTTCTTC.

The chain's CDR3 is CASSLGGFLYEQYF. The CDR3 DNA reads as TGTGCCAGCAGCTTAGGAGGGTTTTTGTACGAGCAGTACTTC. The chain couples TRBV11-2 to TRBJ2-7; D may be TRBD2 (5 bases). Germline lookup yields CDR1 SGHAT and CDR2 FQNNGV. The V end was cut by 1 base, the J end by 4 bases, with 11 bases between. This CDR3 spans 14 amino acids.

The chain recombines TRBV9 with TRBJ2-2; TRBD2 is a possible D gene (6 bases). V shed 0 bases and J shed 7 bases, with 13 bases lying between them. In germline, CDR1 is SGDLS, CDR2 YYNGEE. The CDR3 is 15 amino acids. In DNA form, the CDR3 reads TGTGCCAGCAGCGTAGTTTCGGGGGACCGCGGGGAGCTGTTTTTT. Translated, it gives CASSVVSGDRGELFF.

This clone was detected only a few times. V is TRBV19 and J is TRBJ2-1, with a tentative D call TRBD2 (5 bases). The CDR3 totals 15 residues. V lost 4 bases to trimming and J lost 2 bases, with 12 bases between them. CDR1 and CDR2 (germline): LNHDA, SQIVND (reference sequence). The CDR3 coding sequence is TGTGCCAGTAGTACGCCGGGATTGGCCTACAATGAGCAGTTCTTC. This encodes CASSTPGLAYNEQFF.

The chain combines TRBV28 with TRBJ1-5, with 11 bases fitting TRBD1. The germline V gene encodes CDR1 MDHEN and CDR2 SYDVKM. The CDR3 sequence is 19 residues long. V shed 3 bases and J 0 bases; nucleotides not matched to a gene: 10. In nucleotides, the CDR3 is TGTGCCAGCAGTTTTTGGACAGGGGGCGCAACCTATAGCAATCAGCCCCAGCATTTT. Translating it yields CASSFWTGGATYSNQPQHF.

The chain employs TRBV7-2 and TRBJ2-3; D might be TRBD2 (7 bases). V was pared by 1 base and J by 0 bases, with 11 bases between. The CDR3 is made up of 16 amino acids. Germline CDR1 SGHTA, CDR2 FQGNSA. The DNA of the CDR3 is TGTGCCAGCAGCTTAGTTGGGGGGGCTAGCACAGATACGCAGTATTTT. Protein product: CASSLVGGASTDTQYF.

This clone was seen a single time. The rearrangement uses TRBV27 and TRBJ2-7, with 8 bases lining up with TRBD2. The length of the CDR3 is 15 residues. J lost 4 bases, V lost 2 bases, and 7 bases had no gene match. Germline V lookup: CDR1 MNHEY, CDR2 SMNVEV (reference sequence). The CDR3 DNA reads as TGTGCCAGCAGTTTAACGGGAGGGAGTTGGTACGAGCAGTACTTC. This codes for CASSLTGGSWYEQYF.

This chain joins TRBV7-9 and TRBJ1-1; no clear D. CDR3 length equals 15 residues. The germline V and J ends were trimmed by 4 bases and 3 bases, with 15 bases remaining between them. The germline CDR1 and CDR2 sequences are SEHNR and FQNEAQ (reference sequence). The CDR3 loop reads CASSSDPWADTEAFF. DNA for the CDR3: TGTGCCAGCAGCTCCGACCCATGGGCAGACACTGAAGCTTTCTTT.

The gene calls are TRBV10-2 and TRBJ1-4; no firm D call. Germline-derived CDR1 and CDR2 are WSHSY and SAAADI. The CDR3 runs 13 residues. Trimming left V 5 bases short and J 6 bases short, with 10 bases between. The CDR3 region has the DNA TGCGCCAGCAGTTACCACAGATATGAAAAACTGTTTTTT. Translating it yields CASSYHRYEKLFF.

This clone came up once. An end of the junction does not agree with germline; a read error may underlie this. CDR3 amino acids: CASSLNEGGTGELFF. CDR3 DNA sequence: TGTGCTAGCAGCTTGAACGAGGGAGGCACCGGGGAGCTGTTTTTT. The rearrangement uses TRBV7-7 and TRBJ2-2; tentative D call: TRBD2 (6 bases). CDR1 SSHAT and CDR2 FNYEAQ come from the germline V gene (reference sequence). The CDR3 covers 15 residues.

This chain joins TRBV7-3 and TRBJ2-1, with TRBD1 identical over 9 bases. The germline CDR1 and CDR2 sequences are SGHTA and FQGTGA. The CDR3 length is 15 residues. J lost 4 bases, V lost 5 bases, and 6 bases had no gene match. The DNA of the CDR3 is TGTGCCAGCAGCCAAGACAGGGGGACATACAATGAGCAGTTCTTC. This codes for CASSQDRGTYNEQFF.

The CDR3 spells CASSQVGSSGANVLTF. In DNA form, the CDR3 reads TGCGCCAGCAGCCAAGTGGGGAGCTCTGGGGCCAACGTCCTGACTTTC. The gene calls are TRBV4-1 and TRBJ2-6, with TRBD2 as a possible D gene (5 bases). Germline lookup yields CDR1 MGHRA and CDR2 YSYEKL. V gave up 1 base and J gave up 0 bases, with 7 bases separating them. The CDR3 totals 16 residues.

This chain connects TRBV11-1 to TRBJ1-3; D is perhaps TRBD1 (5 bases). Trimming cost V 5 bases and J 2 bases, with 13 bases left between them. Germline V gene data show CDR1 as SGHAT and CDR2 as FQDESV (reference sequence). This CDR3 has 15 residues. CDR3 bases: TGTGCCAGCAGCCACGGAGCGGGGCCTGGAAACACCATATATTTT. Protein product: CASSHGAGPGNTIYF.

The chain carries TRBV5-1 and TRBJ2-7; D is undetermined. Trimming pared 0 bases from V and 3 bases from J, leaving 4 bases between. There are 12 residues in the CDR3. Germline lookup yields CDR1 SGHRS and CDR2 YFSETQ. DNA of the CDR3: TGCGCCAGCAGCTTGGACGGCTACGAGCAGTACTTC. Translating gives CASSLDGYEQYF.

The chain combines TRBV7-9 with TRBJ1-1; no definite D call. There are 12 residues in the CDR3. The germline CDR1 and CDR2 sequences are SEHNR and FQNEAQ (reference sequence). V gave up 8 bases and J gave up 3 bases, with 10 bases separating them. For the CDR3, the DNA is TGTGCCAGCCAAAACCAGGACACTGAAGCTTTCTTT. It is translated as CASQNQDTEAFF.

CDR3 nucleotides: TGTGCCAGCAGTCCACGCGAGAATTCACCCCTCCACTTT. Amino acids: CASSPRENSPLHF. The rearrangement joins TRBV6-5 to TRBJ1-6; D ambiguous. The CDR3 spans 13 residues. V gave up 5 bases and J gave up 7 bases, with 9 bases separating them. Per germline, CDR1 MNHEY and CDR2 SVGAGI.

The chain joins TRBV7-2 to TRBJ1-2, with D tentatively TRBD1 (6 bases). CDR1 and CDR2 (germline): SGHTA, FQGNSA. The CDR3 covers 15 residues. V was cut by 0 bases and J by 5 bases, with 13 bases left in between. DNA of the CDR3: TGTGCCAGCAGCTTAGCGGTAGGACAGTTTTATGGCTACACCTTC. It is translated as CASSLAVGQFYGYTF.

The gene calls are TRBV11-2 and TRBJ1-1, with D unclear. The length of the CDR3 is 15 residues. Germline V CDR1 and CDR2: SGHAT, FQNNGV. V shed 0 bases and J shed 1 base, with 9 bases lying between them. CDR3 in amino acids: CASSLERLSNTEAFF. In DNA form, the CDR3 reads TGTGCCAGCAGCTTAGAACGGTTGTCGAACACTGAAGCTTTCTTT.